One T cell receptor (beta chain) is described in this entry. Its antigen target is currently unknown. One base away there is no much larger clone; base qualities are not given. The library was built by means of 5' RACE. Data came from a NextSeq 500. To correct for sequencing error and PCR bias, the TCR library protocol tagged individual cDNA molecules with unique molecular identifiers. Both TCR alpha and beta chains were sequenced, and tight co-correlation was observed between alpha and beta sequence abundances in each sample. The source study handled its data this way. Decombinator V4 was used to perform V gene, J gene and CDR3 annotation of TCR sequences. TCRs were defined as expanded if a significant change between any two time points was detected under a Poisson model with p below 0.0001. TCR abundances were normalised to the total number of TCRs sequenced per sample and were expressed as counts per million. TRAV1-2 paired with TRAJ12, TRAJ20 or TRAJ33 defined MAIT TCRs, while TRAV10 paired with TRAJ18 defined iNKT TCRs. VDJdb, accessed on 1 November 2021, was searched for TCRs annotated for CMV, EBV and SARS-CoV-2, and TCRs annotated for more than one antigen were excluded. TCRdb itself trimmed the public reads at Q25 with fastp, ran MiXCR and retained productive beta chains. Each record represents a unique CDR3 protein, reported with the most common genes and DNA among its rows. Clone size and V and J calls follow TCRdb, not the original study. The sample data list approximately 76,000 distinct CDR3 sequences, and over 12% of these were observed just once. Roughly 3% of the sample is held by the ten biggest clonotypes.

The data belong to a study of early T cells in non-severe SARS-CoV-2 infection (dated by TCRdb to the early 2020s). Broadly, across the study: TCR sequencing used bulk RNA from unsorted whole blood, so alpha and beta chains could not be paired. Study-wide conclusions, independent of this receptor: Matching against VDJdb was skewed toward anti-spike CD8 responses, likely underestimated virus-specific expansions, and missed private and CD4 specificities.

The CDR3 measures 16 amino acids from cysteine to phenylalanine. Here the CDR3 DNA is all that survives: 48 bases in frame from base 1. CDR1 is given as MNHEY and CDR2 as SVGAGI, both from the germline V gene. Here V drops 2 bases and J drops 1 base, and the junction holds 7 bases not matched to any gene. A case-control design nested within a healthcare worker cohort in London, UK, was used, with weekly nasopharyngeal swab PCR tests and blood sampling performed. Healthcare workers were recruited during the week of the UK lockdown, between 23 and 31 March 2020, and followed weekly for up to roughly 15 weeks.

This TCR was recovered from an adult who was a healthcare worker with PCR-confirmed SARS-CoV-2 infection or an uninfected control (not recorded which). Rearrangement joined TRBV6-5 to TRBJ2-7; 8 of the junction bases match TRBD2. The sequencing input was whole blood. The CDR3 here reads CASSYSGGGQSYEQYF. The nucleotide sequence is given as TGTGCCAGCAGTTACAGCGGGGGAGGACAGTCCTACGAGCAGTACTTC.